This T cell receptor (beta chain) was identified in a study of blood T cell repertoires in COVID-19. Across the study: Samples taken during acute and convalescent COVID-19 were collected in the United States, Italy and Spain. Nucleic acid was either cDNA or gDNA, and it came from T cells, B-cell-depleted T cells, or PBMCs.

The Seattle patients, enrolled during active infection, were followed longitudinally. CDR1 and CDR2 from the germline V gene are SEHNR and FQNEAQ (reference sequence). The CDR3 is 12 amino acids. V was shortened by 1 base and J by 7 bases, with 7 bases between the two germline ends. The repertoire was sequenced with immunoSEQ multiplex PCR; TCRdb's copy has only in-frame clones and lacks some. The sample lists roughly 190,000 clones; roughly 94% were seen once. This TCR came from a young man with COVID-19, enrolled during active disease. The J gene is TRBJ1-2, the V gene TRBV7-9; D uncertain. Sequenced sample: peripheral blood. This chain's CDR3 is CASSLGAGGYTF. CDR3 in DNA: TGTGCCAGCAGCTTAGGGGCAGGTGGCTACACCTTC.